Below are 25 T cell receptor beta chains sequenced from a single sample in a study of T-cell reconstitution after alpha-beta-depleted transplantation in children. Library preparation (for TCRbeta) was performed with unique molecular identifiers. TCRdb itself ran the PCR reads through MiXCR, one entry per CDR3 protein. The sample comprises under 250,000 distinct CDR3 sequences, more than 20% of which are singletons, and around 4.8% rests with the top ten. The source material was PBMCs, mostly from graft donor cells, sampled 360 days after TCRalphabeta/CD19-depleted stem cell transplant. The origin of the receptors is a female patient aged 2-15 years who had a stem cell transplant for congenital amegakaryocytic thrombocytopenia, so the T cells may come from the graft donor.

This clonotype appeared a few times. V is TRBV20-1 and J is TRBJ2-3; the match to TRBD1 covers 7 bases. The CDR3 is 15 residues long. The J segment lost 3 bases and the V segment lost 0 bases, leaving 6 bases of the junction unmatched. CDR1 and CDR2 from the germline V gene are DFQATT and SNEGSKA (reference sequence). Here the CDR3 DNA reads TGCAGTGCTAGAGATGTGACAGGGAAAACAGATACGCAGTATTTT. Translation: CSARDVTGKTDTQYF.

There are a few counts of this clonotype. This rearrangement joins TRBV5-6 to TRBJ1-5; tentatively, D is TRBD1 (5 bases). The CDR3 spans 14 residues. V dropped 4 bases and J dropped 1 base, with 9 bases sitting between them. Germline lookup yields CDR1 SGHDT and CDR2 YYEEEE. As DNA, the CDR3 is TGTGCCAGCAGCCAAAGGGACAGCAATCAGCCCCAGCATTTT. Translation: CASSQRDSNQPQHF.

The J gene is TRBJ1-3, the V gene TRBV20-1; D not resolved. Germline CDR1 DFQATT, CDR2 SNEGSKA (reference sequence). The CDR3 length is 12 residues. V lost 5 bases and J 2 bases, leaving 7 bases between the germline ends. CDR3 sequence: CSASGPGNTIYF. The CDR3 DNA reads TGCAGTGCTTCCGGACCTGGAAACACCATATATTTT.

This chain connects TRBV7-9 to TRBJ2-7; TRBD1 aligns across 7 bases. The CDR3 totals 14 residues. V was pared by 4 bases and J by 5 bases, with 8 bases of the junction left unmatched. In germline, CDR1 is SEHNR, CDR2 FQNEAQ (reference sequence). The CDR3 nucleotides read TGTGCCAGCAGCTCGACAGGGTTGGTGAACGAGCAGTACTTC. This encodes CASSSTGLVNEQYF.

This clonotype was observed a few times. The rearrangement uses TRBV20-1 and TRBJ2-3, with 7 bases lining up with TRBD2. The V gene's germline CDR1 is DFQATT and CDR2 SNEGSKA (reference sequence). This CDR3 has 16 residues. Trimming removed 6 bases from V and 2 bases from J; junction bases left unmatched: 14. CDR3 coding DNA: TGCAGTGCCCGGAGGCTCGCGGGGGAACTCACAGATACGCAGTATTTT. This codes for CSARRLAGELTDTQYF.

This chain links TRBV5-6 with TRBJ2-7; no reliable D call. In germline, CDR1 is SGHDT, CDR2 YYEEEE. The ends were cut back, 0 bases at V and 1 base at J, with 8 bases in the middle. The CDR3 is 14 amino acids. As DNA, the CDR3 is TGTGCCAGCAGCTTGGGTCTGGGATCCTACGAGCAGTACTTC. Protein product: CASSLGLGSYEQYF.

The CDR3: CASSLGPGEDNYGYTF. CDR3 nucleotides: TGTGCCAGCAGCTTAGGTCCAGGGGAGGATAACTATGGCTACACCTTC. V is TRBV11-1 and J is TRBJ1-2; a possible D gene is TRBD1 (6 bases). Germline V gene sequence: CDR1 SGHAT, CDR2 FQDESV (reference sequence). Trimming shortened V by 1 base and J by 1 base, and 13 bases separated the two germline ends. CDR3 size: 16 residues.

The chain recombines TRBV5-1 with TRBJ2-4; TRBD1 might be the D (5 bases). CDR3 size: 16 residues. From germline, CDR1 is SGHRS and CDR2 YFSETQ. V was shortened by 0 bases and J by 0 bases, with 10 bases between the two germline ends. CDR3 DNA sequence: TGCGCCAGCAGCTTGGATGGGGCCCAAGCCAAAAACATTCAGTACTTC. This translates into CASSLDGAQAKNIQYF. Together with reference TRBV5-1 and TRBJ2-4, the CDR3 gives the full variable domain: KAGVTQTPRYLIKTRGQQVTLSCSPISGHRSVSWYQQTPGQGLQFLFEYFSETQRNKGNFPGRFSGRQFSNSRSEMNVSTLELGDSALYLCASSLDGAQAKNIQYFGAGTRLSVL.

V gene TRBV12-3 or TRBV12-4 combines with J gene TRBJ1-4; D not resolved. Trimming took off 8 bases at V and 0 bases at J, with 7 bases between the two ends. The CDR3 has 13 residues. The CDR3 DNA is TGTGCCAGCCGCTATTCAACTAATGAAAAACTGTTTTTT. Its protein product is CASRYSTNEKLFF.

The CDR3 loop is CASSPGRGGVLAFF. In nucleotides, the CDR3 is TGTGCCAGCAGTCCCGGTAGGGGGGGCGTTTTGGCTTTCTTT. The V and J genes are TRBV28 and TRBJ1-1; TRBD1 might be the D (6 bases). This CDR3 has 14 amino acids. The ends were cut back, 5 bases at V and 11 bases at J, with 21 bases in the middle. Germline-derived CDR1 and CDR2 are MDHEN and SYDVKM.

This clonotype showed up just a few times. The rearrangement joins TRBV28 to TRBJ2-7, with D unresolved. Germline loops: CDR1 MDHEN, CDR2 SYDVKM. This CDR3 is 15 amino acids long. Trimming stripped 3 bases from V and 5 bases from J, with 17 bases between. The CDR3 reads CASSFGPEYFHEQYF. CDR3 sequence (DNA): TGTGCCAGCAGTTTCGGACCCGAATACTTCCACGAGCAGTACTTC.

This clonotype came up a few times. The chain recombines TRBV24-1 with TRBJ2-7, with unresolved D. This CDR3 is 12 amino acids long. CDR1 and CDR2 from the germline V gene are KGHDR and SFDVKD. Trimming shortened V by 4 bases and J by 5 bases, and 8 bases separated the two germline ends. The CDR3 bases are TGTGCCACCAGTGAGATCCGGAACGAGCAGTACTTC. Its protein product is CATSEIRNEQYF.

This clonotype was seen a handful of times. The V and J genes are TRBV7-9 and TRBJ1-1, with unresolved D. CDR3 length: 10 residues. Germline V gene sequence: CDR1 SEHNR, CDR2 FQNEAQ (reference sequence). The V and J ends lost 1 base and 10 bases respectively, with 4 bases between them. The CDR3 loop reads CASSLEGAFF. The CDR3 DNA reads TGTGCCAGCAGCTTAGAGGGAGCTTTCTTT.

The CDR3 is CASSALRGSKNPQHF. The CDR3 bases are TGTGCCAGCAGTGCTTTAAGGGGGAGCAAGAACCCCCAGCATTTT. The chain uses TRBV2 and TRBJ1-5; the D gene is possibly TRBD1 (6 bases). Per the germline V gene, CDR1 is SNHLY and CDR2 is FYNNEI. The CDR3 totals 15 residues. V was clipped by 4 bases and J by 10 bases, with 20 bases between them.

The V and J genes are TRBV18 and TRBJ1-1; the D gene is possibly TRBD1 (6 bases). The V end lost 6 bases, the J end lost 1 base, and 15 bases lay between the germline ends. The CDR3 totals 15 residues. Germline lookup yields CDR1 KGHSH and CDR2 LQKENI. CDR3 protein: CASSRRLQGNTEAFF. CDR3 bases: TGTGCCAGCTCCCGAAGACTACAGGGGAACACTGAAGCTTTCTTT.

V gene TRBV27 combines with J gene TRBJ1-5; D gene ambiguous. Germline V gene data show CDR1 as MNHEY and CDR2 as SMNVEV (reference sequence). The germline V and J ends were trimmed by 4 bases and 2 bases, with 9 bases remaining between them. The CDR3 consists of 14 residues. CDR3: CASSYGMGNQPQHF. The CDR3 DNA is TGTGCCAGCAGTTACGGTATGGGCAATCAGCCCCAGCATTTT.

The chain links TRBV10-3 to TRBJ2-1; 9 nucleotides line up with TRBD2. CDR1 ENHRY and CDR2 SYGVKD come from the germline V gene. V dropped 4 bases and J dropped 0; count of bases not matched to a gene: 13. The CDR3 sequence is 19 residues long. CDR3 DNA sequence: TGTGCCATCAGTGCCCCCCTGACTAGCGGAGGGAGCTCCTACAATGAGCAGTTCTTC. It yields the protein CAISAPLTSGGSSYNEQFF.

This clonotype was counted between two and nine times. This sequence joins TRBV6-2 or TRBV6-3 and TRBJ2-3; D is uncertain. This CDR3 comprises 14 residues. The germline gives CDR1 MNHEY, CDR2 SVGEGT. The germline V and J ends were trimmed by 2 bases and 4 bases, with 10 bases remaining between them. CDR3 protein: CASSYGPPADTQYF. For the CDR3, the DNA is TGTGCCAGCAGTTACGGGCCCCCGGCAGATACGCAGTATTTT.

The sample holds a few counts of this clonotype. The rearrangement joins TRBV29-1 to TRBJ2-7; 8 bases align to TRBD1. The CDR3 has 13 residues. Losses at the gene ends were 0 bases for V and 6 bases for J; bases not matched to a gene: 4. Germline V gives CDR1 SQVTM, CDR2 ANQGSEA. CDR3 in DNA: TGCAGCGTTGAAGATGGGACAGGTCGCGAGCAGTACTTC. As protein: CSVEDGTGREQYF.

DNA of the CDR3: TGTGCCAGCAGCCCTAGACGGACAGGGGGCATCACCGGGGAGCTGTTTTTT. Translated, it gives CASSPRRTGGITGELFF. The genes are TRBV4-2 and TRBJ2-2, with 11 bases fitting TRBD1. From germline, CDR1 is LGHNA and CDR2 YNFKEQ. This CDR3 spans 17 amino acids. With V trimmed by 4 bases and J by 4 bases, 8 bases remained unmatched.

CDR3 DNA sequence: TGTGCCAGCAGCTTGAATTCGGGGACCCAGTACTTC. Its protein is CASSLNSGTQYF. The chain employs TRBV5-6 and TRBJ2-5; D remains ambiguous. The CDR3 extends over 12 amino acids. The germline V gene has CDR1 SGHDT and CDR2 YYEEEE. With 1 base removed from V and 7 bases from J, the gap between germline ends came to 8 bases.

This clonotype was counted a few times. The chain uses TRBV5-1 and TRBJ1-2, with D possibly being TRBD1 (6 bases). CDR1 is SGHRS and CDR2 is YFSETQ in the germline V gene. Trimming stripped 0 bases from V and 4 bases from J, with 7 bases between. CDR3 length: 13 amino acids. This CDR3 reads CASSLGDTYGYTF. The CDR3 DNA sequence: TGCGCCAGCAGCTTGGGGGACACCTATGGCTACACCTTC.

The chain joins TRBV5-1 to TRBJ2-7; 10 nucleotides line up with TRBD1. The germline gives CDR1 SGHRS, CDR2 YFSETQ. Trimming at V came to 4 bases and at J to 2 bases, leaving 6 bases not matched to a gene. This CDR3 spans 15 amino acids. CDR3 sequence: CASSPGQGWPYEQYF. In DNA, the CDR3 is TGCGCCAGCAGCCCGGGACAGGGGTGGCCCTACGAGCAGTACTTC.

There are a few counts of this clonotype. The chain uses TRBV3-1 and TRBJ2-3; the match to TRBD2 covers 11 bases. Losses at the gene ends were 2 bases for V and 2 bases for J; bases not matched to a gene: 15. Germline V gives CDR1 LGHDT, CDR2 YNNKEL (reference sequence). The CDR3 extends over 20 amino acids. CDR3 sequence (DNA): TGTGCCAGCAGCCAATTGCTACCACTAGCGGGAGTCGTCGTCACAGATACGCAGTATTTT. Translated, it gives CASSQLLPLAGVVVTDTQYF.

The rearrangement joins TRBV5-1 to TRBJ2-7; D ambiguous. The V end lost 0 bases, the J end lost 1 base, and 11 bases lay between the germline ends. CDR3 length: 15 residues. CDR1 is SGHRS, CDR2 YFSETQ, per germline. The CDR3 loop is CASSLGLGPSYEQYF. The CDR3 nucleotides are TGCGCCAGCAGCTTGGGTCTGGGCCCTTCCTACGAGCAGTACTTC.